This passage covers 3 T cell receptor beta chains from one sample sequenced in a study of patients and donors after allogeneic stem cell transplantation. TCRdb recomputed calls from the RT-PCR reads with MiXCR, one row per CDR3 protein. The sample yields about a million distinct CDR3 sequences, about 20% seen once. The sequencing input was blood, either unsorted or a sorted T cell fraction (not recorded which). The receptors were gathered from a human donor who was either an allogeneic HSCT recipient or a stem cell or donor lymphocyte infusion donor (not recorded which). It is not recorded whose cells these are; they may come from a transplant donor.

The sample holds a few counts of this clonotype. The chain carries TRBV20-1 and TRBJ2-4; no clear D gene. Germline-derived CDR1 and CDR2 are DFQATT and SNEGSKA (reference sequence). The CDR3 runs to 12 residues. Between the trimmed V and J ends, which lost 3 bases and 6 bases, there was a span of 9 bases. As DNA, the CDR3 is TGCAGTGCTAGCCAAAAGCGAAACATTCAGTACTTC. Translated: CSASQKRNIQYF.

The chain uses TRBV19 and TRBJ2-1; TRBD2 aligns across 14 bases. The ends lost 7 bases at V and 5 bases at J; junction bases unmatched: 4. Looked up from germline, CDR1 is LNHDA and CDR2 is SQIVND (reference sequence). The CDR3 loop spans 15 amino acids. CDR3 nucleotides: TGTGCCAGTACCTTGACTAGCGGGGGGGACAATGAGCAGTTCTTC. It translates to CASTLTSGGDNEQFF.

The chain combines TRBV6-1 with TRBJ1-2, with D perhaps matching TRBD1 (5 bases). Germline V gives CDR1 MNHNS, CDR2 SASEGT. The CDR3 is 16 residues long. Trimming removed 5 bases from V and 3 bases from J, with 19 bases in between. The CDR3 reads CASSPVEGPRYYGYTF. In nucleotides, the CDR3 is TGTGCCAGCAGTCCTGTCGAGGGGCCGCGCTACTATGGCTACACCTTC.